The next 9 T cell receptor beta chains were all read from a single sample in a study of shared clonotypes between healthy human individuals. Data came from immunoSEQ multiplex PCR; TCRdb stores just in-frame clones and leaves some out. The data hold about 2,200,000 clones, with around 93% observed a single time. In the naive CD8 group, cells lacked CD45RO and were positively selected for CCR7, so terminally differentiated effector memory CD45RA+ cells were left out. The sample was naive CD8+ T cells from PBMCs. Receptors originate from a young man in good health. Some clones in this sample may be carry-over from other donors' samples.

The CDR3 sequence: CASSLVGSNTDTQYF. CDR3 in DNA: TGTGCCAGCAGCTTAGTGGGCTCGAACACAGATACGCAGTATTTT. The rearrangement links TRBV7-9 to TRBJ2-3; D gene uncertain. CDR3 length equals 15 residues. Trimming stripped 1 base from V and 2 bases from J, with 10 bases between. Germline V gene sequence: CDR1 SEHNR, CDR2 FQNEAQ (reference sequence).

The chain combines TRBV20-1 with TRBJ1-5; D gene ambiguous. Germline CDR1 is DFQATT and CDR2 is SNEGSKA (reference sequence). This CDR3 spans 10 amino acids. Trimming took 4 bases from V and 3 from J, leaving 1 base between them. The CDR3 is CSATNQPQHF. CDR3 in DNA: TGCAGTGCTACCAATCAGCCCCAGCATTTT.

This clone is a singleton in its sample. Additional DNA sequences in this sample encode the identical CDR3. The chain combines TRBV9 with TRBJ2-7, with 7 bases lining up with TRBD1. The length of the CDR3 is 14 residues. After removal of 3 bases from V and 3 bases from J, the junction contained 6 bases not matched to a gene. Germline V gene data show CDR1 as SGDLS and CDR2 as YYNGEE. The CDR3 coding sequence is TGTGCCAGCAGCGGCCGGGACAGCTACTACGAGCAGTACTTC. As protein: CASSGRDSYYEQYF.

This chain connects TRBV2 to TRBJ2-1; 8 positions match TRBD1. With V trimmed by 2 bases and J by 4 bases, 4 bases remained unmatched. Looked up from germline, CDR1 is SNHLY and CDR2 is FYNNEI. This CDR3 has 15 residues. The CDR3 nucleotides are TGTGCCAGCAGTGAAAGGACAGGGATTTACAATGAGCAGTTCTTC. Amino acid sequence: CASSERTGIYNEQFF.

The rearrangement links TRBV6-1 to TRBJ1-2; D not certain. Germline CDR1 reads MNHNS; CDR2 reads SASEGT. Deletions cut 3 bases from V and 5 bases from J, with 10 bases between. This CDR3 region has 13 residues. The CDR3 loop is CASSDRIQYGYTF. Here the CDR3 DNA reads TGTGCCAGCAGTGACCGTATACAATATGGCTACACCTTC.

The chain joins TRBV7-9 to TRBJ1-3; D possibly corresponds to TRBD1 (5 bases). The CDR3 totals 15 residues. V lost 4 bases and J 8 bases, leaving 18 bases between the germline ends. The germline CDR1 and CDR2 sequences are SEHNR and FQNEAQ (reference sequence). This CDR3 reads CASSSKGLPGHTIYF. The CDR3 DNA reads as TGTGCCAGCAGCTCAAAGGGACTCCCCGGCCACACCATATATTTT.

The chain has TRBV6-6 and TRBJ2-7; D possibly corresponds to TRBD2 (5 bases). V gave up 2 bases and J gave up 4 bases, with 12 bases separating them. This CDR3 is 14 amino acids long. CDR1 and CDR2 (germline): MNHNY, SVGAGI (reference sequence). CDR3 sequence: CASSYADEGYEQYF. The CDR3, as DNA: TGTGCCAGCAGTTACGCCGACGAGGGTTACGAGCAGTACTTC.

This clone appeared once. DNA for the CDR3: TGTGCCATCAGTGAGGGATCCGCTGTCAGCGGTGGCTACACCTTC. It is translated as CAISEGSAVSGGYTF. V gene TRBV10-3 combines with J gene TRBJ1-2; D uncertain. V gave up 2 bases and J gave up 7 bases, with 17 bases separating them. Germline loops: CDR1 ENHRY, CDR2 SYGVKD. This CDR3 has 15 amino acids.

J is TRBJ2-4 and V is TRBV7-8; possibly TRBD1 for D (6 bases). V was clipped by 1 base and J by 2 bases, with 9 bases between them. Germline CDR1 is SGHVS and CDR2 is FQNEAQ. The CDR3 has 15 residues. The CDR3 coding sequence is TGTGCCAGCAGCTTAGTTACAGGGACCAAAAACATTCAGTACTTC. It specifies CASSLVTGTKNIQYF. Full variable domain (missing parts from reference TRBV7-8 and TRBJ2-4): GAGVSQSPRYKVAKRGQDVALRCDPISGHVSLFWYQQALGQGPEFLTYFQNEAQLDKSGLPSDRFFAERPEGSVSTLKIQRTQQEDSAVYLCASSLVTGTKNIQYFGAGTRLSVL.